The 32 T cell receptor beta chains presented below share a single source sample, sequenced in a study of blood T cell repertoires in COVID-19 (dated by TCRdb to the early 2020s). Libraries were constructed by the immunoSEQ multiplex PCR assay. Not all clones reach the TCRdb copy of this immuneACCESS table, which keeps in-frame sequences only. Checked studies attribute under half of the gap to unresolved V genes and leave the rest unexplained. Present in this sample are 40,000 or so clones, about four fifths of which were seen just once. The ten largest clonotypes hold 23% of the sample. Material: peripheral blood. Receptors were obtained from a man aged 65-85 years with acute or convalescent COVID-19.

Here the CDR3 DNA reads TGTGCCAGCAGTTCGGGGACAGGGTGGAACTATGGCTACACCTTC. It specifies CASSSGTGWNYGYTF. The chain combines TRBV28 with TRBJ1-2, with TRBD1 identical over 9 bases. There are 15 residues in the CDR3. Germline V gives CDR1 MDHEN, CDR2 SYDVKM. Trimming cost V 4 bases and J 2 bases; bases outside gene matches: 5.

In this sample, this clone turned up once. V and J are TRBV28 and TRBJ2-7, with TRBD2 as a possible D gene (6 bases). Per germline, CDR1 MDHEN and CDR2 SYDVKM. The V end lost 3 bases, the J end lost 0 bases, and 12 bases lay between the germline ends. The CDR3 is made up of 15 amino acids. Here the CDR3 DNA reads TGTGCCAGCAGTTTTCCTCGGGGGAGCTCCTACGAGCAGTACTTC. Translating gives CASSFPRGSSYEQYF.

The chain combines TRBV18 with TRBJ2-3, with a tentative D call TRBD1 (5 bases). The CDR3 covers 16 residues. Germline V gene sequence: CDR1 KGHSH, CDR2 LQKENI. Trimming cost V 2 bases and J 1 base, with 13 bases left between them. CDR3 sequence (DNA): TGTGCCAGCTCACCAGGAGCACAGGTGGGCACAGATACGCAGTATTTT. As protein: CASSPGAQVGTDTQYF.

This sequence joins TRBV7-2 and TRBJ1-6; no definite D call. V was pared by 1 base and J by 11 bases, with 15 bases between. The CDR3 loop spans 15 amino acids. Germline V CDR1 and CDR2: SGHTA, FQGNSA. The CDR3 loop reads CASSLVQPGEPPLHF. The DNA for the CDR3 is TGTGCCAGCAGCTTAGTCCAACCCGGGGAACCACCCCTCCACTTT.

The rearrangement joins TRBV10-2 to TRBJ2-7; 7 bases align to TRBD2. V trimming: 6 bases; J trimming: 0 bases; junction bases outside the gene matches: 8. Germline CDR1 reads WSHSY; CDR2 reads SAAADI. This CDR3 has 15 amino acids. The DNA of the CDR3 is TGCGCCAGCAGAGGCGGGAGCCTGAGCTCCTACGAGCAGTACTTC. Protein: CASRGGSLSSYEQYF.

J is TRBJ1-1 and V is TRBV29-1; perhaps TRBD1 as D (5 bases). In germline, CDR1 is SQVTM, CDR2 ANQGSEA. The V end lost 6 bases, the J end lost 3 bases, and 20 bases lay between the germline ends. The CDR3 spans 15 residues. This CDR3 is CSVDTGGGRDTEAFF. The CDR3 DNA is TGCAGCGTGGATACCGGGGGTGGTAGAGACACTGAAGCTTTCTTT.

The chain has TRBV3-1 (or the pseudogene TRBV3-2) and TRBJ2-1; a possible D gene is TRBD2 (6 bases). Germline CDR1 and CDR2: LGHDT and YNNKEL (reference sequence). With 5 bases removed from V and 2 bases from J, the gap between germline ends came to 13 bases. This CDR3 spans 15 amino acids. In nucleotides, the CDR3 is TGTGCCAGCAGCTCCTGGGGGACTGCCTACAATGAGCAGTTCTTC. It yields the protein CASSSWGTAYNEQFF.

The J gene is TRBJ2-1, the V gene TRBV27; D is possibly TRBD1 (6 bases). The CDR3 loop spans 15 amino acids. CDR1 is MNHEY, CDR2 SMNVEV, per germline (reference sequence). V was pared by 4 bases and J by 7 bases, with 17 bases between. CDR3 sequence reads: CASSSDPEGENEQFF. The CDR3 coding sequence is TGTGCCAGCAGTTCTGACCCAGAGGGGGAGAATGAGCAGTTCTTC.

This rearrangement joins TRBV19 to TRBJ1-2; D is undetermined. CDR1 is LNHDA and CDR2 is SQIVND in the germline V gene (reference sequence). The CDR3 covers 13 residues. The V gene lost 1 base and the J gene lost 6 bases, with 9 bases spanning the gap. The CDR3 nucleotides are TGTGCCAGTAGTATAGCCACTATCGATGGCTACACCTTC. Translated: CASSIATIDGYTF.

V gene TRBV28 combines with J gene TRBJ1-5; D perhaps matches TRBD1 (5 bases). The CDR3 contains 16 residues. Between the trimmed V and J ends, which lost 5 bases and 0 bases, there was a span of 14 bases. Per the germline V gene, CDR1 is MDHEN and CDR2 is SYDVKM. The CDR3: CASSPPTVYSNQPQHF. CDR3 sequence (DNA): TGTGCCAGCAGTCCACCGACAGTTTATAGCAATCAGCCCCAGCATTTT.

The rearrangement links TRBV18 to TRBJ1-2; maybe TRBD1 (6 bases). Germline V gene sequence: CDR1 KGHSH, CDR2 LQKENI. V gave up 2 bases and J gave up 5 bases, with 12 bases separating them. The CDR3 runs to 14 residues. CDR3 coding DNA: TGTGCCAGCTCACCAGCAGGCCAGGGGTATGGCTACACCTTC. Its protein is CASSPAGQGYGYTF.

The chain is built from TRBV9 and TRBJ2-5; D is possibly TRBD1 (6 bases). The CDR3 sequence is 16 residues long. The V end lost 0 bases, the J end lost 4 bases, and 16 bases lay between the germline ends. The germline CDR1 and CDR2 sequences are SGDLS and YYNGEE. CDR3 loop: CASSVGWTAQGETQYF. The DNA for the CDR3 is TGTGCCAGCAGCGTAGGTTGGACAGCCCAGGGAGAGACCCAGTACTTC.

CDR3 sequence reads: CASSGQGVNQPQHF. The DNA for the CDR3 is TGTGCCAGCAGTGGACAGGGGGTAAATCAGCCCCAGCATTTT. The chain combines TRBV7-2 with TRBJ1-5; 10 positions agree with TRBD1. CDR3 size: 14 residues. The J segment lost 4 bases and the V segment lost 6 bases, leaving 3 bases of the junction unmatched. The germline gives CDR1 SGHTA, CDR2 FQGNSA.

This clone has a single count. The rearrangement joins TRBV10-2 to TRBJ1-2; no firm D call. The CDR3 loop spans 14 amino acids. The V end was cut by 0 bases, the J end by 7 bases, with 12 bases between. Germline values: CDR1 WSHSY, CDR2 SAAADI. The CDR3 here is CASSESNQRGGYTF. The CDR3 bases are TGCGCCAGCAGTGAGTCGAATCAGAGAGGTGGCTACACCTTC.

The rearrangement joins TRBV21-1 to TRBJ2-7; the tabulated D call, TRBD1, remains unverified against the DNA. TRBV21-1 is a documented pseudogene. This CDR3 spans 15 amino acids. CDR3 sequence (DNA): TGTGCCAGCAGCCCCGACAGGGGTCTATGCTACGAGCAGTACTTC. Translating gives CASSPDRGLCYEQYF.

V gene TRBV19 combines with J gene TRBJ2-1, with TRBD2 identical over 9 bases. Trimming cost V 5 bases and J 2 bases; bases outside gene matches: 10. The length of the CDR3 is 17 residues. In germline, CDR1 is LNHDA, CDR2 SQIVND (reference sequence). This chain's CDR3 is CASSASGLAGPYNEQFF. CDR3 sequence (DNA): TGTGCCAGTAGTGCCTCGGGCCTAGCGGGACCCTACAATGAGCAGTTCTTC.

The chain is built from TRBV19 and TRBJ1-1; perhaps TRBD1 as D (6 bases). The CDR3 is 15 amino acids. Trimming took 3 bases from V and 1 from J, leaving 12 bases between them. The V gene's germline CDR1 is LNHDA and CDR2 SQIVND (reference sequence). CDR3: CASSIIGRGNTEAFF. CDR3 bases: TGTGCCAGTAGTATTATCGGCAGGGGGAACACTGAAGCTTTCTTT.

This chain links TRBV28 with TRBJ1-6; tentative D call: TRBD1 (5 bases). CDR3 length equals 15 residues. The germline V gene has CDR1 MDHEN and CDR2 SYDVKM. With 5 bases removed from V and 7 bases from J, the gap between germline ends came to 15 bases. CDR3 coding DNA: TGTGCCAGCAGTCCCCCGGACATTGCAAATTCACCCCTCCACTTT. Protein: CASSPPDIANSPLHF.

V gene TRBV24-1 combines with J gene TRBJ1-4; 9 nucleotides align to TRBD1. The CDR3 is 14 amino acids. V shed 4 bases, J shed 10 bases, and the junction held 6 bases outside the gene matches. CDR1 KGHDR and CDR2 SFDVKD come from the germline V gene. CDR3: CATSDGTGRGKLFF. CDR3 bases: TGTGCCACCAGTGACGGGACAGGGCGTGGAAAACTGTTTTTT.

The chain couples TRBV10-3 to TRBJ1-1; 9 positions agree with TRBD1. The CDR3 totals 14 residues. With 6 bases clipped from V and 1 base from J, the junction kept 3 bases outside the gene matches. Germline V gene sequence: CDR1 ENHRY, CDR2 SYGVKD. CDR3 protein: CAISADRGNTEAFF. In nucleotides, the CDR3 is TGTGCCATCAGCGCGGACAGGGGGAACACTGAAGCTTTCTTT.

V and J are TRBV27 and TRBJ2-7, with 8 bases lining up with TRBD2. The CDR3 length is 14 residues. Germline-derived CDR1 and CDR2 are MNHEY and SMNVEV (reference sequence). J was trimmed by 5 bases and V by 10 bases; bases with no gene match: 13. The CDR3 is CATSGVAGNHEQYF. The CDR3 nucleotides read TGTGCCACGTCGGGGGTAGCGGGAAACCACGAGCAGTACTTC.

The chain has TRBV28 and TRBJ2-3; TRBD1 matches 8 bases. CDR1 is MDHEN and CDR2 is SYDVKM in the germline V gene. The CDR3 is 17 residues long. Trimming at V came to 5 bases and at J to 4 bases, leaving 14 bases not matched to a gene. This CDR3 reads CASSTEGFGQGADTQYF. As DNA, the CDR3 is TGTGCCAGCAGTACGGAGGGGTTCGGACAGGGTGCAGATACGCAGTATTTT.

The J gene is TRBJ2-6, the V gene TRBV10-3; D gene unclear. The CDR3 contains 16 residues. Trimming took off 3 bases at V and 2 bases at J, with 11 bases between the two ends. The germline V gene encodes CDR1 ENHRY and CDR2 SYGVKD. The CDR3 sequence is CAISDAGTTGANVLTF. In DNA, the CDR3 is TGTGCCATCAGTGACGCAGGTACCACTGGGGCCAACGTCCTGACTTTC.

The count of this clone is one. V is TRBV7-3 and J is TRBJ2-3; D uncertain. V was trimmed by 5 bases and J by 8 bases, leaving 11 bases between them. This CDR3 spans 12 amino acids. CDR1 is SGHTA, CDR2 FQGTGA, per germline. For the CDR3, the DNA is TGTGCCAGCAGCGCCTATAGTGGTACGCAGTATTTT. It is translated as CASSAYSGTQYF.

This chain connects TRBV28 to TRBJ1-1; weak D call: TRBD1 (5 bases). Germline CDR1 and CDR2: MDHEN and SYDVKM. V shed 8 bases and J shed 3 bases, with 19 bases lying between them. The CDR3 loop spans 15 amino acids. In DNA, the CDR3 is TGTGCCAGCCCTAGGGGCCGCAGGGTAGACACTGAAGCTTTCTTT. This encodes CASPRGRRVDTEAFF.

In its sample, this clone was seen a few times. V and J are TRBV5-1 and TRBJ2-1; D unclear. The germline gives CDR1 SGHRS, CDR2 YFSETQ. V was shortened by 4 bases and J by 4 bases, with 15 bases between the two germline ends. The CDR3 length is 15 residues. CDR3 coding DNA: TGCGCCAGCAGCATGACAACGAATGGGTACAATGAGCAGTTCTTC. Amino acid sequence: CASSMTTNGYNEQFF.

The V and J genes are TRBV3-1 (or the pseudogene TRBV3-2) and TRBJ2-7, with a tentative D call TRBD1 (5 bases). Trimming left V 4 bases short and J 6 bases short, with 10 bases between. Germline CDR1 and CDR2: LGHDT and YNNKEL (reference sequence). CDR3 length: 12 residues. The CDR3 bases are TGTGCCAGCAGCCGGACATTCGGCGAGCAGTACTTC. As protein: CASSRTFGEQYF.

The chain employs TRBV7-9 and TRBJ1-4; D is unresolved. The CDR3 spans 15 residues. V lost 5 bases, J lost 6 bases, and 16 bases lay in between. Per germline, CDR1 SEHNR and CDR2 FQNEAQ (reference sequence). For the CDR3, the DNA is TGTGCCAGCAGCGACCCGAGGGCTCTTCATGAAAAACTGTTTTTT. It encodes CASSDPRALHEKLFF.

The gene calls are TRBV14 and TRBJ1-5, with TRBD1 matching 8 bases. Trimming removed 4 bases from V and 7 bases from J; junction bases left unmatched: 3. Per the germline V gene, CDR1 is SGHDN and CDR2 is FVKESK. The CDR3 spans 13 residues. The CDR3 DNA follows: TGTGCCAGCAGCCTCGCAGGGGGCCAGCCCCAGCATTTT. Translated: CASSLAGGQPQHF.

This clone was detected only a few times. The CDR3 is CASTVNSPLHF. CDR3 in DNA: TGTGCCAGCACCGTTAATTCACCCCTCCACTTT. J is TRBJ1-6 and V is TRBV2; D call uncertain. Trimming removed 7 bases at V and 6 bases at J, with 4 bases between. Per germline, CDR1 SNHLY and CDR2 FYNNEI. The CDR3 length is 11 residues.

This clone appeared a few times. This chain uses TRBV6-4 with TRBJ1-5, with a tentative D call TRBD1 (5 bases). V shed 5 bases and J shed 4 bases, with 9 bases lying between them. Germline CDR1 reads MRHNA; CDR2 reads SNTAGT. This CDR3 spans 13 amino acids. The CDR3, as DNA: TGTGCCAGCAGTACTGGGGGGAATCAGCCCCAGCATTTT. This sequence encodes CASSTGGNQPQHF.

The chain combines TRBV5-1 with TRBJ2-7; 7 bases fit TRBD1. The CDR3 covers 14 residues. In germline, CDR1 is SGHRS, CDR2 YFSETQ. After removal of 4 bases from V and 5 bases from J, the junction contained 9 bases not matched to a gene. The CDR3 loop reads CASSIGQAFDEQYF. In nucleotides, the CDR3 is TGCGCCAGCAGCATCGGACAGGCTTTCGACGAGCAGTACTTC.